This T cell receptor beta chain derives from a study of CD8 T cells in ankylosing spondylitis (dated by TCRdb to about 2017). Regarding the research as a whole: To find TCR variants linked to disease, the study profiled T cell receptor beta repertoires in ankylosing spondylitis patients and healthy donors. Peripheral blood was sampled, and synovial fluid was also collected from ankylosing spondylitis patients. In total, the full study cohort was made up of roughly 110 healthy donors and 25 to 30 ankylosing spondylitis patients. The research as a whole found: Significant enrichment of the disease-linked clones was reported in matched synovial fluid samples from ankylosing spondylitis patients. In peripheral blood, the disease-linked clones were found at relatively low frequencies and had a CD8+ phenotype. Blood from ankylosing spondylitis patients appeared to be characterized by a TCR beta motif composed of 7 to 9 highly homologous amino acid variants. Some of the motif variants had been reported before in the synovial fluid and blood of reactive arthritis patients, a finding that suggests common disease-initiation mechanisms.

Remarks on this clonotype: No antigen is known for it. Being one base from a much bigger clone, this may be a read error.

The sequencer listed for this sample is Illumina HiSeq 2500. Quantitative 5'-RACE with molecular barcodes was the method used to prepare the TCR beta libraries. Under the source paper's analysis protocol: To identify disease-linked TCR variants, a new computational method was used, one built on a probabilistic model of VDJ rearrangement. The public reads were quality trimmed at Q25 with fastp and then assembled into clones with MiXCR by TCRdb, keeping productive beta chains. Each entry merges the rows of one CDR3 protein and shows their most common DNA and genes. For this entry, the V and J calls and clone size follow TCRdb and not the study's own pipeline. Counted in this sample were roughly 240,000 distinct CDR3 sequences; over 7% of them appeared once. The top ten constitute roughly 4.9% of the sample. The TCR originated in a female donor with ankylosing spondylitis or in good health (not recorded which). Sequencing input: blood, either unsorted or a sorted T cell fraction (not recorded which).

The DNA sequence follows: TGTGCCGGCACCATGGGAAGGGTCTCCTACGAGCAGTACTTC. This encodes CAGTMGRVSYEQYF. The chain employs TRBV12-3 or TRBV12-4 and TRBJ2-7, with no reliable assignment of the D segment. Spanning cysteine to phenylalanine, the CDR3 consists of 14 amino acids. Only CDR3 DNA is held: 42 bases, read in frame from base 1. V gives up 11 bases and J gives up 0 bases, and the segment between their germline ends measures 17 bases.